The subject of this entry is one T cell receptor beta chain. Trimming took 3 bases from V and 4 from J, leaving 16 bases between them. This CDR3 spans 16 amino acids. Germline lookup yields CDR1 SNHLY and CDR2 FYNNEI. This specimen comes from a study of blood T cell repertoires in COVID-19. Profiling relied on immunoSEQ multiplex PCR, and the TCRdb table lists in-frame clones only, not all of them. This table holds approximately 120,000 clones, 85% found once. The receptor was isolated from a man older than 75 with active or convalescent COVID-19. This sequence joins TRBV2 and TRBJ1-3; the D is unclear. The sample consisted of peripheral blood. CDR3 nucleotides: TGTGCCAGCAGTGATCAGCAGCCAAGACTCGGAAACACCATATATTTT. This encodes CASSDQQPRLGNTIYF. The full variable domain, its missing parts supplied by reference TRBV2 and TRBJ1-3, is EPEVTQTPSHQVTQMGQEVILRCVPISNHLYFYWYRQILGQKVEFLVSFYNNEISEKSEIFDDQFSVERPDGSNFTLKIRSTKLEDSAMYFCASSDQQPRLGNTIYFGEGSWLTVV.